These 30 T cell receptor beta chains share one sample of origin, sequenced in a study of blood T cell repertoires in COVID-19. Using immunoSEQ multiplex PCR, the repertoire was profiled, and TCRdb retains in-frame clones only, with some absent. The sample records over 65,000 clones, 80% to 85% being singletons. Sequenced material: peripheral blood. The receptors come from a human donor in a cohort sampled during active COVID-19.

The V and J genes are TRBV2 and TRBJ2-3; TRBD2 might be the D (5 bases). The V gene lost 5 bases and the J gene lost 2 bases, with 11 bases spanning the gap. CDR1 is SNHLY, CDR2 FYNNEI, per germline. The CDR3 length is 14 residues. CDR3 coding DNA: TGTGCCAGCAGTCGGAGCGGACCCACAGATACGCAGTATTTT. This encodes CASSRSGPTDTQYF.

V is TRBV24-1 and J is TRBJ2-1; 10 nucleotides agree with TRBD2. Germline CDR1 reads KGHDR; CDR2 reads SFDVKD. V trimming: 4 bases; J trimming: 5 bases; junction bases outside the gene matches: 7. The CDR3 totals 16 residues. The CDR3 DNA reads as TGTGCCACCAGTGAGCGGGGACTAGCGCTAAACAATGAGCAGTTCTTC. Its protein product is CATSERGLALNNEQFF.

The chain is built from TRBV9 and TRBJ2-1; D ambiguous. There are 14 residues in the CDR3. Deletions cut 3 bases from V and 4 bases from J, with 11 bases between. CDR1 and CDR2 (germline): SGDLS, YYNGEE. The DNA for the CDR3 is TGTGCCAGCAGCGCAGAGGTGACTTACAATGAGCAGTTCTTC. Its protein product is CASSAEVTYNEQFF.

The gene calls are TRBV2 and TRBJ1-1; no clear D. Germline CDR1 and CDR2: SNHLY and FYNNEI. The V end was cut by 7 bases, the J end by 3 bases, with 6 bases between. This CDR3 contains 11 residues. The CDR3 loop reads CASTRDTEAFF. CDR3 DNA: TGTGCCAGCACCCGGGACACTGAAGCTTTCTTT.

This clone showed up just a few times. CDR3 sequence (DNA): TGTGCCAGCAGCGAGGGTAGCAATCAGCCCCAGCATTTT. Protein sequence: CASSEGSNQPQHF. The chain combines TRBV7-9 with TRBJ1-5; D not resolved. Germline-derived CDR1 and CDR2 are SEHNR and FQNEAQ (reference sequence). V was cut by 5 bases and J by 0 bases, with 5 bases left in between. There are 13 residues in the CDR3.

CDR3 nucleotide sequence: TGTGCCAGCAGTGAATTTGACAGGGAGGTCTACGAGCAGTACTTC. Its translation is CASSEFDREVYEQYF. The V gene is TRBV6-1, the J gene TRBJ2-7; tentatively, D is TRBD1 (7 bases). This CDR3 contains 15 residues. Germline V gene data show CDR1 as MNHNS and CDR2 as SASEGT. Trimming pared 2 bases from V and 3 bases from J, leaving 14 bases between.

The rearrangement links TRBV18 to TRBJ2-5, with TRBD2 matching 12 bases. Looked up from germline, CDR1 is KGHSH and CDR2 is LQKENI. V lost 3 bases and J lost 2; bases outside the gene matches: 4. The CDR3 has 16 residues. CDR3 DNA: TGTGCCAGCTCACCCGGGACTAGCGGGTGGCAAGAGACCCAGTACTTC. It specifies CASSPGTSGWQETQYF.

The J gene is TRBJ2-6, the V gene TRBV7-2; D is unclear. CDR1 and CDR2 (germline): SGHTA, FQGNSA. CDR3 size: 16 residues. The ends were cut back, 5 bases at V and 0 bases at J, with 11 bases in the middle. The DNA of the CDR3 is TGTGCCAGCAGCCTTGCTTCGGGCTCTGGGGCCAACGTCCTGACTTTC. It yields the protein CASSLASGSGANVLTF.

The chain joins TRBV6-2 or TRBV6-3 to TRBJ2-7; 9 bases are a match to TRBD1. The CDR3 is 14 amino acids. Germline V CDR1 and CDR2: MNHEY, SVGEGT. The trim removed 4 bases at V and 4 bases at J, leaving 5 bases unmatched. CDR3 sequence: CASSLRQGVYEQYF. The CDR3 coding sequence is TGTGCCAGCAGTTTAAGACAGGGGGTGTACGAGCAGTACTTC.

This clone has only a few counts. The J gene is TRBJ2-4, the V gene TRBV2; 7 nucleotides agree with TRBD2. Per the germline V gene, CDR1 is SNHLY and CDR2 is FYNNEI. The CDR3 runs 15 residues. Losses at the gene ends were 7 bases for V and 4 bases for J; bases not matched to a gene: 10. The CDR3 DNA is TGTGCCAGCACGGGGAGGGGAGCGGGAAAAAACATTCAGTACTTC. Translation gives CASTGRGAGKNIQYF.

This clone has a single count. The chain is built from TRBV5-3 and TRBJ1-2; tentatively, D is TRBD1 (5 bases). TRBV5-3 is an ORF, and what it does is uncertain. The CDR3 extends over 16 amino acids. The V and J ends lost 4 bases and 2 bases respectively, with 18 bases between them. CDR3 residues: CARSLTLGHPNYGYTF. CDR3 nucleotides: TGTGCCAGAAGCCTTACGCTCGGACACCCAAACTATGGCTACACCTTC.

This rearrangement joins TRBV28 to TRBJ1-1; D unresolved. From germline, CDR1 is MDHEN and CDR2 SYDVKM. V lost 5 bases to trimming and J lost 8 bases, with 9 bases between them. The CDR3 is 11 residues long. CDR3 DNA: TGTGCCAGCAGTCCTCGCCAGGAAGCTTTCTTT. Protein product: CASSPRQEAFF.

This clone was seen once. J is TRBJ2-5 and V is TRBV28; a weak D match, TRBD1 (6 bases). V dropped 2 bases and J dropped 5 bases, with 18 bases sitting between them. The CDR3 length is 16 residues. Germline V gene sequence: CDR1 MDHEN, CDR2 SYDVKM. The CDR3 nucleotides read TGTGCCAGCAGTTTAGGGCAAAACAGGGTTGACGAGACCCAGTACTTC. Protein sequence: CASSLGQNRVDETQYF.

This chain links TRBV28 with TRBJ2-7, with D maybe TRBD2 (5 bases). The germline CDR1 and CDR2 sequences are MDHEN and SYDVKM. CDR3 length: 16 residues. The V gene lost 10 bases and the J gene lost 2 bases, with 24 bases spanning the gap. DNA of the CDR3: TGTGCCACCGCCGGGATATATCAAGGGTTTCCCTACGAGCAGTACTTC. Amino acids: CATAGIYQGFPYEQYF.

This clone was found many times. The chain has TRBV7-2 and TRBJ2-2; perhaps TRBD2 as D (6 bases). Trimming removed 1 base from V and 11 bases from J, with 14 bases in between. Germline V gene data show CDR1 as SGHTA and CDR2 as FQGNSA. The CDR3 runs to 14 residues. CDR3 sequence: CASSLGPSSAELFF. The DNA for the CDR3 is TGTGCCAGCAGCTTAGGACCTTCTAGCGCCGAGCTGTTTTTT.

The chain has TRBV3-1 (or the pseudogene TRBV3-2) and TRBJ2-7; a weak D match, TRBD2 (5 bases). Trimming cost V 0 bases and J 1 base, with 10 bases left between them. CDR1 is LGHDT, CDR2 YNNKEL, per germline (reference sequence). The length of the CDR3 is 15 residues. The CDR3 DNA follows: TGTGCCAGCAGCCAAGACCCAGGAGGATCCTACGAGCAGTACTTC. It codes for CASSQDPGGSYEQYF.

The chain has TRBV18 and TRBJ1-2; D remains ambiguous. Germline lookup yields CDR1 KGHSH and CDR2 LQKENI. Trimming took 3 bases from V and 3 from J, leaving 20 bases between them. CDR3 length equals 17 residues. The CDR3 is CASSPLGERPSYYGYTF. The CDR3 DNA reads TGTGCCAGCTCACCCCTGGGAGAGCGACCTTCCTACTATGGCTACACCTTC.

V and J are TRBV7-2 and TRBJ2-7; 7 positions agree with TRBD2. The CDR3 loop spans 16 amino acids. CDR1 is SGHTA, CDR2 FQGNSA, per germline. The trim removed 6 bases at V and 0 bases at J, leaving 11 bases unmatched. CDR3 region: CASRVRGTNPSYEQYF. The CDR3 bases are TGTGCCAGCAGAGTTCGGGGGACTAACCCCTCCTACGAGCAGTACTTC. The variable domain in full, completed from reference TRBV7-2 and TRBJ2-7, reads GAGVSQSPSNKVTEKGKDVELRCDPISGHTALYWYRQSLGQGLEFLIYFQGNSAPDKSGLPSDRFSAERTGGSVSTLTIQRTQQEDSAVYLCASRVRGTNPSYEQYFGPGTRLTVT.

The V and J genes are TRBV6-2 or TRBV6-3 and TRBJ2-7; the match to TRBD2 covers 9 bases. Losses at the gene ends were 2 bases for V and 3 bases for J; bases not matched to a gene: 8. From germline, CDR1 is MNHEY and CDR2 SVGEGT. This CDR3 is 16 amino acids long. DNA for the CDR3: TGTGCCAGCAGTTACGACCTGACTAGCGGACTCTACGAGCAGTACTTC. It specifies CASSYDLTSGLYEQYF.

The genes are TRBV7-9 and TRBJ1-2; TRBD1 agrees at 7 bases. Per the germline V gene, CDR1 is SEHNR and CDR2 is FQNEAQ (reference sequence). The CDR3 totals 15 residues. The ends lost 5 bases at V and 5 bases at J; junction bases unmatched: 11. The CDR3 spells CASSKGAGGPYGYTF. As DNA, the CDR3 is TGTGCCAGCAGCAAAGGGGCAGGGGGGCCTTATGGCTACACCTTC.

The chain recombines TRBV27 with TRBJ2-7, with D maybe TRBD2 (5 bases). The germline V and J ends were trimmed by 5 bases and 0 bases, with 8 bases remaining between them. The germline CDR1 and CDR2 sequences are MNHEY and SMNVEV (reference sequence). The CDR3 sequence is 13 residues long. The CDR3 DNA is TGTGCCAGCAGTATCGGGGTCTCCTACGAGCAGTACTTC. Protein sequence: CASSIGVSYEQYF.

The rearrangement links TRBV20-1 to TRBJ2-1; D not certain. This CDR3 contains 11 residues. The V gene lost 2 bases and the J gene lost 7 bases, with 6 bases spanning the gap. The germline V gene encodes CDR1 DFQATT and CDR2 SNEGSKA (reference sequence). CDR3: CSARLGNEQFF. The CDR3 DNA sequence: TGCAGTGCTAGACTAGGAAATGAGCAGTTCTTC.

The chain joins TRBV5-6 to TRBJ2-2; 11 bases fit TRBD2. The CDR3 is 19 amino acids. V dropped 0 bases and J dropped 3; count of bases not matched to a gene: 10. Germline CDR1 is SGHDT and CDR2 is YYEEEE. The CDR3 protein is CASSLGGPSSGRYTGELFF. CDR3 sequence (DNA): TGTGCCAGCAGCTTGGGGGGCCCATCTAGCGGGAGGTACACCGGGGAGCTGTTTTTT.

This clone is a singleton in its sample. The rearrangement joins TRBV6-6 to TRBJ1-2; D uncertain. Germline V lookup: CDR1 MNHNY, CDR2 SVGAGI (reference sequence). This CDR3 is 14 amino acids long. Deletions cut 2 bases from V and 6 bases from J, with 13 bases between. The CDR3 reads CASSYGVRFDGYTF. CDR3 in DNA: TGTGCCAGCAGTTACGGTGTGAGATTTGATGGCTACACCTTC.

The rearrangement joins TRBV28 to TRBJ2-1; TRBD1 is a possible D gene (6 bases). Looked up from germline, CDR1 is MDHEN and CDR2 is SYDVKM. This CDR3 is built from 15 residues. Trimming left V 4 bases short and J 7 bases short, with 17 bases between. The CDR3 DNA sequence: TGTGCCAGCAGTTCTCTTCCCTCCACAGGGAATGAGCAGTTCTTC. Its protein product is CASSSLPSTGNEQFF.

This clone was counted a single time. The V gene is TRBV28, the J gene TRBJ1-2; D is possibly TRBD1 (5 bases). CDR1 is MDHEN and CDR2 is SYDVKM in the germline V gene. Trimming pared 7 bases from V and 2 bases from J, leaving 11 bases between. CDR3 length: 13 amino acids. CDR3 protein: CASTLGGNYGYTF. The CDR3 bases are TGTGCCAGCACCCTTGGGGGGAACTATGGCTACACCTTC.

This clone was observed once. The chain recombines TRBV5-4 with TRBJ2-6; 8 nucleotides match TRBD1. The CDR3 totals 17 residues. Germline V gene data show CDR1 as SGHNT and CDR2 as YYREEE (reference sequence). V was clipped by 4 bases and J by 5 bases; unmatched bases: 11. The CDR3 reads CASSRRTGRPRANVLTF. The CDR3 DNA follows: TGTGCCAGCAGCAGACGGACAGGGAGGCCCCGGGCCAACGTCCTGACTTTC.

The CDR3 bases are TGTGCCAGCAGCTTACCCTGGGCGGGAAAAAATGAGCAGTTCTTC. Translated: CASSLPWAGKNEQFF. The rearrangement uses TRBV7-6 and TRBJ2-1; tentatively, D is TRBD2 (6 bases). Trimming left V 2 bases short and J 7 bases short, with 15 bases between. The length of the CDR3 is 15 residues. The germline CDR1 and CDR2 sequences are SGHVS and FNYEAQ.

The chain employs TRBV28 and TRBJ1-1, with D hard to call. The V end lost 10 bases, the J end lost 0 bases, and 9 bases lay between the germline ends. The CDR3 is 12 residues long. The germline CDR1 and CDR2 sequences are MDHEN and SYDVKM. CDR3 amino acids: CATSSLNTEAFF. In nucleotides, the CDR3 is TGTGCCACCTCAAGCTTGAACACTGAAGCTTTCTTT.

The rearrangement links TRBV27 to TRBJ1-4; 8 positions match TRBD1. This CDR3 region has 15 residues. Germline assignment: CDR1 MNHEY and CDR2 SMNVEV (reference sequence). With 4 bases clipped from V and 4 bases from J, the junction kept 5 bases outside the gene matches. This CDR3 is CASSSRQGLNEKLFF. Written as DNA, the CDR3 is TGTGCCAGCAGTTCCCGACAGGGGCTTAATGAAAAACTGTTTTTT.